This T cell receptor beta chain was captured by sequencing in a study of blood T cell repertoires in COVID-19. Study at large: Sources were T cells, B-cell-depleted T cells, or PBMCs; the material itself was cDNA or gDNA.

Clones were sequenced by immunoSEQ multiplex PCR, and TCRdb holds only the in-frame ones, with some missing. The sample lists 200,000 or so clones, more than 80% seen once, with about 2.5% in the top ten. The V and J ends lost 6 bases and 1 base respectively, with 16 bases between them. Germline V lookup: CDR1 GTSNPN, CDR2 SVGIG (reference sequence). The CDR3 length is 15 residues. This clonotype was sampled from a man aged 25-45 years with COVID-19, enrolled during active disease. Sequenced sample: peripheral blood. The genes are TRBV30 and TRBJ1-5; possible D gene TRBD1, 5 bases. The CDR3, as DNA: TGTGCCTGCCACACCCCAGGGAAAAGCAATCAGCCCCAGCATTTT. Protein sequence: CACHTPGKSNQPQHF.